This TCR beta chain was captured in a study of T cell responses to AZD1222 COVID-19 vaccine. Study background: Second doses were pooled across both intervals (about 4 or about 12 weeks). Study results and caveats: Only five to seven AZD1222 recipients were seropositive at baseline.

Worth noting for this clone: The antigen remains unidentified.

The method was immunoSEQ multiplex PCR; TCRdb's version includes in-frame clones alone and lacks a portion of them. The data contain approximately 150,000 clones, approximately 92% of them singletons. Germline-derived CDR1 and CDR2 are DFQATT and SNEGSKA (reference sequence). This CDR3 spans 14 amino acids. Between the trimmed V and J ends, which lost 3 bases and 6 bases, there was a span of 15 bases. The origin of this receptor is an adult in good health. V usage is TRBV20-1 and J usage is TRBJ2-1; D is perhaps TRBD2 (5 bases). The starting material was peripheral blood, obtained on day 0 of AZD1222 vaccination. The CDR3 region has the DNA TGCAGTGCTAGTGGCCTAGCAGACGGCAATGAGCAGTTCTTC. Residues: CSASGLADGNEQFF.